The 22 T cell receptor beta chains listed next were all sequenced from one sample in a study of Ad26.COV2.S vaccination and SARS-CoV-2 variants (dated by TCRdb to the early 2020s). The sample's time point label, decoded: individuals recovered from natural SARS-CoV-2 infection. Libraries came from the immunoSEQ multiplex PCR assay. TCRdb carries this immuneACCESS record with in-frame sequences only. Its versions omit some clonotypes, under half of them owing to an unresolved V gene in the studies checked, with the rest unexplained. The sample records 85,000 to 120,000 clones, around three quarters of which are singletons. 15% to 20% of the sample is in the top ten clones. The sample in question was peripheral blood, obtained after recovery from COVID-19. The receptors were gathered from a human donor who had recovered from COVID-19.

This chain joins TRBV6-4 and TRBJ2-2; the match to TRBD1 covers 7 bases. This CDR3 spans 15 amino acids. The V segment lost 5 bases and the J segment 7 bases; nucleotides outside the gene matches: 10. Germline CDR1 MRHNA, CDR2 SNTAGT. For the CDR3, the DNA is TGTGCCAGCAGTCCTACGACAGGGTTAATCGGGGAGCTGTTTTTT. Protein sequence: CASSPTTGLIGELFF.

J is TRBJ1-4 and V is TRBV3-1 (or the pseudogene TRBV3-2), with D uncertain. Germline V gene lookup returns CDR1 LGHDT and CDR2 YNNKEL (reference sequence). The CDR3 is 14 amino acids. The V and J ends lost 2 bases and 6 bases respectively, with 10 bases between them. The chain's CDR3 is CASSQRTSDEKLFF. The CDR3 nucleotides read TGTGCCAGCAGCCAAAGGACGAGCGATGAAAAACTGTTTTTT.

The genes are TRBV5-1 and TRBJ1-1; 8 bases match TRBD1. The CDR3 loop spans 12 amino acids. Germline lookup yields CDR1 SGHRS and CDR2 YFSETQ. Trimming took 4 bases from V and 8 from J; bases not matched to a gene: 4. The CDR3 bases are TGCGCCAGCAGCAAGGGACAGGCCGAAGCTTTCTTT. Protein product: CASSKGQAEAFF. Full variable domain (rest looked up from reference TRBV5-1 and TRBJ1-1): KAGVTQTPRYLIKTRGQQVTLSCSPISGHRSVSWYQQTPGQGLQFLFEYFSETQRNKGNFPGRFSGRQFSNSRSEMNVSTLELGDSALYLCASSKGQAEAFFGQGTRLTVV.

This clone was recorded once. Here the CDR3 DNA reads TGTGCCAGTAGTATTCGGACAGGGGAAAATGAGCAGTTCTTC. This codes for CASSIRTGENEQFF. V gene TRBV19 combines with J gene TRBJ2-1, with TRBD1 identical over 9 bases. V trimming: 3 bases; J trimming: 7 bases; junction bases outside the gene matches: 4. CDR3 length equals 14 residues. CDR1 and CDR2 from the germline V gene are LNHDA and SQIVND (reference sequence).

CDR3 sequence reads: CASRLGTGEGYEQYF. DNA of the CDR3: TGTGCCAGCAGACTAGGGACAGGGGAGGGCTACGAGCAGTACTTC. The rearrangement uses TRBV28 and TRBJ2-7; 10 nucleotides align to TRBD1. Per germline, CDR1 MDHEN and CDR2 SYDVKM. CDR3 size: 15 residues. J was trimmed by 3 bases and V by 6 bases; bases with no gene match: 8.

This chain uses TRBV6-5 with TRBJ2-1; D is unresolved. V gave up 0 bases and J gave up 8 bases, with 11 bases separating them. Germline assignment: CDR1 MNHEY and CDR2 SVGAGI. The CDR3 is made up of 14 amino acids. CDR3 protein: CASSYSMLSHEQFF. DNA for the CDR3: TGTGCCAGCAGTTACTCGATGTTGTCTCATGAGCAGTTCTTC.

This chain uses TRBV28 with TRBJ2-1, with TRBD2 matching over 8 bases. Germline assignment: CDR1 MDHEN and CDR2 SYDVKM. V trimming: 7 bases; J trimming: 4 bases; junction bases outside the gene matches: 12. CDR3 length: 16 amino acids. The CDR3 here is CASTRWVAGQYNEQFF. CDR3 nucleotides: TGTGCCAGCACCCGGTGGGTAGCGGGGCAATACAATGAGCAGTTCTTC. The variable domain in full, with the rest retrieved from reference TRBV28 and TRBJ2-1, is DVKVTQSSRYLVKRTGEKVFLECVQDMDHENMFWYRQDPGLGLRLIYFSYDVKMKEKGDIPEGYSVSREKKERFSLILESASTNQTSMYLCASTRWVAGQYNEQFFGPGTRLTVL.

In its sample, this clone was seen a few times. The rearrangement uses TRBV6-4 and TRBJ2-2, with 10 bases identical to TRBD1. V dropped 3 bases and J dropped 4; count of bases not matched to a gene: 8. This CDR3 contains 17 residues. Germline CDR1 and CDR2: MRHNA and SNTAGT. CDR3 protein: CASSETVRTGGTGELFF. CDR3 sequence (DNA): TGTGCCAGCAGTGAGACCGTCCGGACAGGGGGCACCGGGGAGCTGTTTTTT.

J is TRBJ2-2 and V is TRBV11-2; TRBD1 aligns across 8 bases. V lost 5 bases to trimming and J lost 3 bases; unmatched junction nucleotides: 8. The CDR3 extends over 16 amino acids. CDR1 and CDR2 (germline): SGHAT, FQNNGV. CDR3 amino acids: CASSPLGQGHTGELFF. The CDR3 DNA is TGTGCCAGCAGCCCCCTAGGACAGGGACACACCGGGGAGCTGTTTTTT.

V is TRBV29-1 and J is TRBJ1-2; 8 positions match TRBD1. The CDR3 loop spans 17 amino acids. The trim removed 0 bases at V and 5 bases at J, leaving 14 bases unmatched. Germline V gene data show CDR1 as SQVTM and CDR2 as ANQGSEA. The CDR3 coding sequence is TGCAGCGTTGAAGAAACTGGACAGGGACAATTCGGTTATGGCTACACCTTC. This translates into CSVEETGQGQFGYGYTF.

The V call is TRBV5-5, the J call TRBJ2-7, with a weak D call TRBD2 (6 bases). The CDR3 covers 14 residues. Germline V gives CDR1 SGHKS, CDR2 YYEKEE (reference sequence). V was clipped by 4 bases and J by 2 bases, with 13 bases between them. The CDR3 protein is CASSPTWRAYEQYF. CDR3 sequence (DNA): TGTGCCAGCAGCCCCACGTGGAGGGCCTACGAGCAGTACTTC.

The V gene is TRBV21-1, the J gene TRBJ1-6. TRBV21-1 is flagged as a pseudogene. The CDR3 runs 13 residues. CDR3 sequence: CTVEGQGERPLHF. In nucleotides, the CDR3 is TGCACCGTGGAGGGCCAGGGAGAGAGACCCCTCCACTTT.

The V gene is TRBV28, the J gene TRBJ2-5; the D gene is possibly TRBD2 (5 bases). This CDR3 spans 14 amino acids. Germline-derived CDR1 and CDR2 are MDHEN and SYDVKM. Trimming removed 9 bases from V and 2 bases from J, with 16 bases in between. The CDR3 DNA follows: TGTGCCAGTACCGAGACTACTCTACAAGAGACCCAGTACTTC. Translating it yields CASTETTLQETQYF.

V is TRBV14 and J is TRBJ1-2; D uncertain. The CDR3 covers 13 residues. The V gene's germline CDR1 is SGHDN and CDR2 FVKESK. V shed 0 bases and J shed 7 bases, with 9 bases lying between them. The CDR3 sequence is CASSQDTGIGYTF. The CDR3 nucleotides read TGTGCCAGCAGCCAAGACACGGGGATTGGCTACACCTTC.

The J gene is TRBJ1-1, the V gene TRBV11-2; 8 positions agree with TRBD1. The CDR3 has 15 amino acids. Germline assignment: CDR1 SGHAT and CDR2 FQNNGV. V lost 4 bases and J lost 5; bases outside the gene matches: 9. The CDR3 here is CASSSETGVRTEAFF. The CDR3 DNA sequence: TGTGCCAGCAGCTCGGAGACAGGGGTTCGAACTGAAGCTTTCTTT.

The rearrangement links TRBV15 to TRBJ1-1; D unresolved. Between the trimmed V and J ends, which lost 6 bases and 0 bases, there was a span of 8 bases. Germline values: CDR1 LNHNV, CDR2 YYDKDF (reference sequence). The CDR3 is made up of 13 amino acids. CDR3 protein: CATRFGMNTEAFF. The CDR3 region has the DNA TGTGCCACCAGGTTCGGTATGAACACTGAAGCTTTCTTT.

This sequence joins TRBV4-1 and TRBJ2-7; D is perhaps TRBD1 (6 bases). The germline V gene has CDR1 MGHRA and CDR2 YSYEKL. The CDR3 is 13 amino acids. The V end was cut by 3 bases, the J end by 0 bases, with 6 bases between. The CDR3 region is CASSQDSSYEQYF. The CDR3 coding sequence is TGCGCCAGCAGCCAGGACAGCTCCTACGAGCAGTACTTC.

The chain employs TRBV7-9 and TRBJ2-7; D may be TRBD1 or TRBD2 (5 bases each). V shed 5 bases and J shed 5 bases, with 16 bases lying between them. The V gene's germline CDR1 is SEHNR and CDR2 FQNEAQ (reference sequence). The CDR3 runs to 14 residues. The CDR3 bases are TGTGCCAGCAGCCCCACGGGGCAGGGTAACGAGCAGTACTTC. The encoded protein is CASSPTGQGNEQYF.

The chain is built from TRBV10-3 and TRBJ2-5; 7 nucleotides align to TRBD1. The J segment lost 2 bases and the V segment lost 8 bases, leaving 5 bases of the junction unmatched. The CDR3 totals 13 residues. CDR1 ENHRY and CDR2 SYGVKD come from the germline V gene. As DNA, the CDR3 is TGTGCCATCTCTCGACAGGGACAAGAGACCCAGTACTTC. It is translated as CAISRQGQETQYF.

The chain uses TRBV11-2 and TRBJ2-5; D remains ambiguous. Trimming took off 6 bases at V and 0 bases at J, with 8 bases between the two ends. CDR3 size: 13 residues. CDR1 and CDR2 (germline): SGHAT, FQNNGV. This CDR3 is CASSLRHQETQYF. The CDR3 bases are TGTGCCAGCAGTCTTAGACACCAAGAGACCCAGTACTTC. The variable domain in full, completed from reference TRBV11-2 and TRBJ2-5, reads EAGVAQSPRYKIIEKRQSVAFWCNPISGHATLYWYQQILGQGPKLLIQFQNNGVVDDSQLPKDRFSAERLKGVDSTLKIQPAKLEDSAVYLCASSLRHQETQYFGPGTRLLVL.

Written as DNA, the CDR3 is TGTGCCAGCAGTTACTCCGGGGGTGTGAACACTGAAGCTTTCTTT. Its protein product is CASSYSGGVNTEAFF. The chain couples TRBV6-5 to TRBJ1-1; D may be TRBD1 (5 bases). This CDR3 has 15 amino acids. The germline V and J ends were trimmed by 0 bases and 0 bases, with 8 bases remaining between them. From germline, CDR1 is MNHEY and CDR2 SVGAGI.

The CDR3, as DNA: TGTGCCAGCAGCTTGGCCGGACAGGAGCAGTTCTTC. Its protein is CASSLAGQEQFF. The rearrangement links TRBV5-5 to TRBJ2-1; D may be TRBD1 (6 bases). This CDR3 is built from 12 residues. Trimming pared 0 bases from V and 10 bases from J, leaving 8 bases between. Germline V lookup: CDR1 SGHKS, CDR2 YYEKEE (reference sequence).